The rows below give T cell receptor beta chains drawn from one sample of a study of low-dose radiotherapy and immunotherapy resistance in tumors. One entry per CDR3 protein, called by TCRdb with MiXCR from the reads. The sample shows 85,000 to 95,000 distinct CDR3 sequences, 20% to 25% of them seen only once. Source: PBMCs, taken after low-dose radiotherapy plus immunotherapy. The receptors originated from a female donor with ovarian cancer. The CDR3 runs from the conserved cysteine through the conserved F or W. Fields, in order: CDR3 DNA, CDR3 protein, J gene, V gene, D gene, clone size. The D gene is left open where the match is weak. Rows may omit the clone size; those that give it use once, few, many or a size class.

TGTGCCAGCAGCGTTGGACAGAACTCTGGAAACACCATATATTTT CASSVGQNSGNTIYF TRBJ1-3 TRBV9 NA many
TGTGCCAGCAGCCGCGCTGGAGCCATGAACACTGAAGCTTTCTTT CASSRAGAMNTEAFF TRBJ1-1 TRBV14 NA few
TGCGCCAGCAGCCCAGATGGGGCCAACGTCCTGACTTTC CASSPDGANVLTF TRBJ2-6 TRBV5-1 NA medium-sized
TGTGCCAGCAGTTATCAGTCAGGGGACACCGGGGAGCTGTTTTTT CASSYQSGDTGELFF TRBJ2-2 TRBV6-2/TRBV6-3 NA NA
TGCAGTGCTAGAGAGGGACTAGCGGGGTCCCGCGTCCTCAATGAGCAGTTCTTC CSAREGLAGSRVLNEQFF TRBJ2-1 TRBV20-1 TRBD2 many
TGTGCCAGCAGCTTAGCCTTCCGCGTCCCGGGACAGGGGATCGGGGAAAAACTGTTTTTT CASSLAFRVPGQGIGEKLFF TRBJ1-4 TRBV7-2 TRBD1 NA
TGTGCCTGGAGTGATAGGGGGATCGAGACCCAGTACTTC CAWSDRGIETQYF TRBJ2-5 TRBV30 NA many
TGTGCCAGCTCCAGGGGTGCAGGACTCGGCGGCCTGGGATATGGCTACACCTTC CASSRGAGLGGLGYGYTF TRBJ1-2 TRBV7-9 NA many
TGTGCCAGCAGCTTTTGGGGGGTCGGTGCCTACGAGCAGTACTTC CASSFWGVGAYEQYF TRBJ2-7 TRBV5-6 NA many
TGTGCCAGCAGCGTCTCAACCGGGGAGCTGTTTTTT CASSVSTGELFF TRBJ2-2 TRBV21-1 NA many
TGTGCCAGCAGCTCGGGGACTAGCCTCCCCGATACCTACAATGAGCAGTTCTTC CASSSGTSLPDTYNEQFF TRBJ2-1 TRBV11-2 TRBD2 many
TGTGCCAGCAGTTTAGCAGGGACTAAAGAGACCCAGTACTTC CASSLAGTKETQYF TRBJ2-5 TRBV28 TRBD2 many
TGTGCCAGCAGCTTGGCCGGTTGGAGCTCCTACAATGAGCAGTTCTTC CASSLAGWSSYNEQFF TRBJ2-1 TRBV5-4 NA many
TGTGCCAGCAGCACCGGGACTAGCGGGGGCACAGATACGCAGTATTTT CASSTGTSGGTDTQYF TRBJ2-3 TRBV11-1 TRBD2 many
TGCGCCAGCAGTGAGTCGCGAGGGGGTCCGAACGAGCAGTACTTC CASSESRGGPNEQYF TRBJ2-7 TRBV10-1 NA NA
TGCGCCAGCAGCGCCCCGACAGGGGCTGGGACCGGGGAGCTGTTTTTT CASSAPTGAGTGELFF TRBJ2-2 TRBV5-1 TRBD1 once
TGTGCCAGCAGCTTAGGGATTCGAATTTACGAGCAGTACTTC CASSLGIRIYEQYF TRBJ2-7 TRBV13 NA NA
TGCAGTGCTAGAGCGAAGCGGGAGCACTTAACCGGGGAGCTGTTTTTT CSARAKREHLTGELFF TRBJ2-2 TRBV20-1 TRBD2 many
TGTGCCAGCAGCGTAGTCTTTAGCGGGACAGGGAATGAGCAGTTCTTC CASSVVFSGTGNEQFF TRBJ2-1 TRBV9 NA many
TGTGCCGGCACCACGGCAGCTATTGGAAAAACCATATATTTT CAGTTAAIGKTIYF TRBJ1-3 TRBV6-5 NA NA
TGTGCCAGCAGCTCCCAGTTGAACACTGAAGCTTTCTTT CASSSQLNTEAFF TRBJ1-1 TRBV28 NA many
TGTGCCAGCAGTCTAATCGGGGGGGCGCCTCTTGGCTATGGCTACACCTTC CASSLIGGAPLGYGYTF TRBJ1-2 TRBV28 NA many
TGTGCCAGCAGTTCTACAGGGATAGAGACCCAGTACTTC CASSSTGIETQYF TRBJ2-5 TRBV6-2/TRBV6-3 NA many
TGCGCCAGCAGTGAGTCCCAGGGCGTGGAACATATTCAGTACTTC CASSESQGVEHIQYF TRBJ2-4 TRBV10-1 NA NA
TGCAGCGTCTCATTGGGGGGCGACCTCTACGAGCAGTACTTC CSVSLGGDLYEQYF TRBJ2-7 TRBV29-1 NA NA
TGTGCCAGTAGTATCAGGGCGGGAGGCACCTACAATGAGCAGTTCTTC CASSIRAGGTYNEQFF TRBJ2-1 TRBV19 TRBD2 many
TGTGCCAGCAGCCAAGTGAGCGGGGGGTACAATGAGCAGTTCTTC CASSQVSGGYNEQFF TRBJ2-1 TRBV3-1 TRBD2 many
TGTGCCAGCAGCTTACTCCTTTACGAGCAGTACTTC CASSLLLYEQYF TRBJ2-7 TRBV7-2 NA many
NA CASSIYTGELFFF TRBJ2-2 TRBV6-2/TRBV6-3 NA NA
TGTGCCAGCAGGAGCACAGGTGAGCAGTTCTTC CASRSTGEQFF TRBJ2-1 TRBV12-3/TRBV12-4 NA many
TGTGCCAGCAGCTCCGGACAGGACCTGGTTGGTTCACCCCTCCACTTT CASSSGQDLVGSPLHF TRBJ1-6 TRBV5-4 TRBD1 NA
TGTGCCAGCATTTCGAACACTGAAGCTTTCTTT CASISNTEAFF TRBJ1-1 TRBV28 NA NA